These T cell receptor beta chains were read from a single sample in a study of siplizumab effects on memory and regulatory T cells. Libraries were prepared by immunoSEQ multiplex PCR; TCRdb keeps only in-frame clonotypes and omits some of them. The sample has about 110,000 clones, 90% to 95% seen once. The sequencing input was Tregs sorted from blood. All receptors derive from a human donor in good health. Both conserved end residues are part of each CDR3. A D gene is named only where the DNA matches it firmly. Size tells how often a clone was seen (once, few, many) or the class of an expanded clone, and some rows leave it out.

abundance	v_gene	j_gene	d_gene	CDR3aa	CDR3nt
NA	TRBV7-9	TRBJ1-5	TRBD1	CASSLAGGASNQPQHF	TGTGCCAGCAGCTTAGCAGGGGGCGCGAGCAATCAGCCCCAGCATTTT
NA	TRBV7-2	TRBJ1-5	TRBD1	CASSPAGGTGNQPQHF	TGTGCCAGCAGCCCCGCAGGGGGAACAGGGAATCAGCCCCAGCATTTT
NA	TRBV7-9	TRBJ2-7	NA	CASSPVAYEQYF	TGTGCCAGCAGCCCAGTAGCCTACGAGCAGTACTTC
NA	TRBV7-9	TRBJ1-1	NA	CASSLARFRNTEAFF	TGTGCCAGCAGCTTAGCTCGCTTCAGGAACACTGAAGCTTTCTTT
NA	TRBV7-9	TRBJ1-2	NA	CASSSRTEPNYGYTF	TGTGCCAGCAGCTCCAGGACAGAGCCGAACTATGGCTACACCTTC
NA	TRBV11-2	TRBJ1-1	NA	CASSRTALRLNTEAFF	TGTGCCAGCAGCCGGACAGCTTTAAGATTGAACACTGAAGCTTTCTTT
NA	TRBV6-6	TRBJ1-5	NA	CASRAGDQPQHF	TGTGCCAGCAGGGCAGGGGATCAGCCCCAGCATTTT
NA	TRBV7-9	TRBJ1-1	NA	CASSSQGGMNTEAFF	TGTGCCAGCAGCTCCCAAGGCGGGATGAACACTGAAGCTTTCTTT
NA	TRBV5-6	TRBJ2-7	NA	CASSLDSIDEQYF	TGTGCCAGCAGCCTGGACAGCATCGACGAGCAGTACTTC
once	TRBV5-1	TRBJ2-1	NA	CASSFSEGSYNEQFF	TGCGCCAGCAGCTTCTCGGAGGGCTCCTACAATGAGCAGTTCTTC
NA	TRBV29-1	TRBJ2-7	TRBD1	CSVYGTGRYEQYF	TGCAGCGTGTACGGGACAGGGAGGTACGAGCAGTACTTC
NA	TRBV5-4	TRBJ1-5	NA	CASSLGGDSNQPQHF	TGTGCCAGCAGCTTGGGAGGAGATAGCAATCAGCCCCAGCATTTT
once	TRBV4-1	TRBJ1-3	NA	CASSQEAASSGNTIYF	TGCGCCAGCAGCCAAGAGGCAGCGAGCTCTGGAAACACCATATATTTT
few	TRBV6-5	TRBJ1-4	NA	CASSRGGEKLFF	TGTGCCAGCAGTAGGGGGGGGGAAAAACTGTTTTTT
NA	TRBV19	TRBJ2-1	TRBD1	CASRGGQGNHNEQFF	TGTGCCAGTAGGGGAGGACAGGGGAACCACAATGAGCAGTTCTTC
once	TRBV5-6	TRBJ2-7	TRBD1	CASSLWGQGVYYEQYF	TGTGCCAGCAGCTTGTGGGGACAGGGGGTTTACTACGAGCAGTACTTC
NA	TRBV5-6	TRBJ2-7	NA	CASSVSSYEQYF	TGTGCCAGCAGCGTCTCTAGCTACGAGCAGTACTTC
NA	TRBV16	TRBJ2-1	TRBD2	CASSQSGTSSSNEQFF	TGTGCCAGCAGCCAATCAGGGACTAGCAGTAGCAATGAGCAGTTCTTC
NA	TRBV23-1	TRBJ1-2	NA	CASLSSGKAGYTF	TGCGCCAGCCTTAGCTCAGGGAAGGCTGGCTACACCTTC
NA	TRBV7-9	TRBJ1-1	TRBD1	CASSFRTGGVRTEAFF	TGTGCCAGCAGCTTTCGGACAGGGGGAGTTCGGACTGAAGCTTTCTTT
NA	TRBV6-5	TRBJ2-7	TRBD1	CASSSFGQGLEQYF	TGTGCCAGCAGTAGCTTCGGACAGGGACTCGAGCAGTACTTC
once	TRBV6-1	TRBJ2-3	TRBD2	CASSAEISGRVTDTQYF	TGTGCCAGCAGTGCAGAGATAAGCGGGAGGGTCACAGATACGCAGTATTTT
few	TRBV7-3	TRBJ2-1	TRBD1	CASSLTIGGSVDEQFF	TGTGCCAGCAGCTTGACAATAGGGGGCAGTGTGGATGAGCAGTTCTTC
NA	TRBV15	TRBJ2-3	NA	CATSRDYDTNTQYF	TGTGCCACCAGCAGAGACTACGATACTAATACGCAGTATTTT
NA	TRBV5-4	TRBJ2-7	TRBD2	CASSFSPGGGLGYEQYF	TGTGCCAGCAGCTTTTCCCCCGGGGGGGGGCTAGGCTACGAGCAGTACTTC
NA	TRBV4-1	TRBJ2-3	TRBD2	CASSQEGAGLAGGNTQYF	TGCGCCAGCAGCCAAGAGGGTGCGGGACTAGCGGGGGGGAATACGCAGTATTTT
NA	TRBV29-1	TRBJ2-5	NA	CSVSTDQETQYF	TGCAGCGTTAGTACCGACCAAGAGACCCAGTACTTC
NA	TRBV5-1	TRBJ2-7	NA	CASSPGRSWGEQYF	TGCGCCAGCAGCCCCGGGCGCTCGTGGGGGGAGCAGTACTTC
NA	TRBV5-5	TRBJ2-2	TRBD2	CASSRGLESTGELFF	TGTGCCAGCAGCCGTGGACTAGAGAGCACCGGGGAGCTGTTTTTT
NA	TRBV29-1	TRBJ1-2	NA	CSVTRVDYGYTF	TGCAGCGTAACCCGGGTGGACTATGGCTACACCTTC
NA	TRBV14	TRBJ1-6	TRBD1	CASSQGTGGWSPLHF	TGTGCCAGCAGCCAAGGTACAGGGGGCTGGTCACCCCTCCACTTT
NA	TRBV7-7	TRBJ2-1	TRBD2	CASSFVLAGYNEQFF	TGTGCCAGCAGCTTCGTACTAGCGGGTTACAATGAGCAGTTCTTC
NA	TRBV5-1	TRBJ1-1	NA	CASSLIQQNTEAFF	TGCGCCAGCAGCTTGATACAGCAGAACACTGAAGCTTTCTTT
NA	TRBV12-5	TRBJ1-5	TRBD1	CASGLGQGAGQPQHF	TGTGCTAGTGGTTTGGGACAGGGGGCAGGTCAGCCCCAGCATTTT
NA	TRBV21-1	TRBJ1-1	NA	CASSPARDADGAFF	TGTGCCAGCAGCCCCGCCCGGGACGCCGATGGGGCTTTCTTT
NA	TRBV7-9	TRBJ2-7	NA	CASSFSQGFYEQYF	TGTGCCAGCAGCTTTTCACAGGGATTCTACGAGCAGTACTTC
NA	TRBV7-9	TRBJ2-7	TRBD2	CASSSQRGGIYEQYF	TGTGCCAGCAGCTCCCAGCGGGGGGGTATCTACGAGCAGTACTTC
NA	TRBV19	TRBJ2-1	TRBD2	CASSIAASGGVLSYNEQFF	TGTGCCAGTAGTATAGCGGCTAGCGGGGGGGTACTCTCCTACAATGAGCAGTTCTTC
NA	TRBV19	TRBJ1-5	NA	CASSIGNQPQHF	TGTGCCAGTAGTATCGGGAATCAGCCCCAGCATTTT
NA	TRBV6-5	TRBJ1-3	NA	CASSYEGTSGNTIYF	TGTGCCAGCAGTTACGAAGGCACAAGTGGAAACACCATATATTTT
NA	TRBV29-1	TRBJ2-1	TRBD2	CSVELAGQPIPNEQFF	TGCAGCGTTGAACTAGCGGGACAACCCATACCCAATGAGCAGTTCTTC
NA	TRBV6-1	TRBJ2-2	NA	CASSSAGGELFF	TGTGCCAGCAGCTCAGCTGGAGGGGAGCTGTTTTTT
NA	TRBV27	TRBJ1-5	NA	CASSLSGATWGNQPQHF	TGTGCCAGCAGTTTATCGGGGGCTACCTGGGGCAATCAGCCCCAGCATTTT